This T cell receptor beta chain is drawn from a study of cytomegalovirus exposure and HLA in healthy donors. At the level of the study: Researchers previously reported finding more than 100 million unique TCR beta sequences from 170 million or so T cells.

A word on this clone: The antigen is unknown.

The CDR3 is made up of 15 amino acids. Per the germline V gene, CDR1 is SGDLS and CDR2 is YYNGEE. The V segment lost 0 bases and the J segment 8 bases; nucleotides outside the gene matches: 7. Findings of the study overall: In an earlier analysis, productive rearrangement rates for most beta V segments clustered near 87% or 30%. Likely technical artifact: a cluster of highly shared sequence variants.

13 Jbeta primers and 60 Vbeta primers were used for the PCR. Authors' data handling: As a later analysis found, there were 60 million to 90 million unique TCR beta chains, of which roughly 11 million were shared. TCRdb keeps only in-frame clones here, not all; method: immunoSEQ multiplex PCR. V and J calls and clone size are copied from that table; D and trimming were computed from the DNA. The table records around 230,000 clones, more than 75% of them present only once. The rearrangement links TRBV9 to TRBJ1-3; 8 bases match TRBD1. The TCR was taken from a girl aged 2 to 9 in good health and CMV-seronegative. Sequencing was carried out using PBMCs. The CDR3 DNA is TGTGCCAGCAGCGTAGATTCAGGGGGCCGGGACACCATATATTTT. Protein: CASSVDSGGRDTIYF. Combining the CDR3 with reference TRBV9 and TRBJ1-3 gives the whole variable domain DSGVTQTPKHLITATGQRVTLRCSPRSGDLSVYWYQQSLDQGLQFLIQYYNGEERAKGNILERFSAQQFPDLHSELNLSSLELGDSALYFCASSVDSGGRDTIYFGEGSWLTVV.